The 30 T cell receptor beta chains listed next were all sequenced from one sample in a study of cytomegalovirus exposure and HLA in healthy donors. PCR amplification relied on 60 Vbeta primers (plus 13 Jbeta primers). TCRdb keeps only in-frame clones here, not all; method: immunoSEQ multiplex PCR. The table has some 150,000 clones, around 85% seen once. Sequencing input: PBMCs. The origin of the receptors is a woman aged 30 to 39 in good health and CMV-seronegative.

This clone is a singleton in its sample. V and J are TRBV9 and TRBJ1-1; the D is unclear. There are 12 residues in the CDR3. V was cut by 3 bases and J by 1 base, with 4 bases left in between. Germline V gene sequence: CDR1 SGDLS, CDR2 YYNGEE. The CDR3 coding sequence is TGTGCCAGCAGCGCAGAGAACACTGAAGCTTTCTTT. Translated, it gives CASSAENTEAFF. Full variable domain (rest looked up from reference TRBV9 and TRBJ1-1): DSGVTQTPKHLITATGQRVTLRCSPRSGDLSVYWYQQSLDQGLQFLIQYYNGEERAKGNILERFSAQQFPDLHSELNLSSLELGDSALYFCASSAENTEAFFGQGTRLTVV.

This chain connects TRBV11-2 to TRBJ2-5; tentatively, D is TRBD2 (6 bases). Trimming took off 5 bases at V and 5 bases at J, with 21 bases between the two ends. The CDR3 has 16 amino acids. Germline CDR1 SGHAT, CDR2 FQNNGV. The CDR3 DNA follows: TGTGCCAGCAGCCCGGGGGAGCTAGCGTCGGTTGAGACCCAGTACTTC. It is translated as CASSPGELASVETQYF.

J is TRBJ1-2 and V is TRBV7-6; D call uncertain. The V end was cut by 0 bases, the J end by 7 bases, with 18 bases between. Germline CDR1 and CDR2: SGHVS and FNYEAQ. This CDR3 has 16 amino acids. CDR3 in amino acids: CASSLASGRLSGGYTF. The CDR3 DNA sequence: TGTGCCAGCAGCTTAGCGTCCGGCAGGCTATCAGGTGGCTACACCTTC. Full variable domain (missing parts from reference TRBV7-6 and TRBJ1-2): GAGVSQSPRYKVTKRGQDVALRCDPISGHVSLYWYRQALGQGPEFLTYFNYEAQQDKSGLPNDRFSAERPEGSISTLTIQRTEQRDSAMYRCASSLASGRLSGGYTFGSGTRLTVV.

This clone was recorded only once. This rearrangement joins TRBV7-2 to TRBJ1-3; no reliable D call. The CDR3 consists of 13 residues. Germline V lookup: CDR1 SGHTA, CDR2 FQGNSA. With 1 base removed from V and 4 bases from J, the gap between germline ends came to 5 bases. The CDR3 reads CASSLGGGNTIYF. The CDR3, as DNA: TGTGCCAGCAGCTTAGGCGGGGGAAACACCATATATTTT.

The chain carries TRBV4-3 and TRBJ1-6, with 8 bases lining up with TRBD1. The CDR3 runs 16 residues. Germline V CDR1 and CDR2: LGHNA, YSLEER. V shed 4 bases and J 7 bases; nucleotides not matched to a gene: 9. In DNA form, the CDR3 reads TGCGCCAGCAGCCTAACCGGACAGGGCCTCAATTCACCCCTCCACTTT. This encodes CASSLTGQGLNSPLHF.

The J gene is TRBJ2-2, the V gene TRBV10-1; 7 nucleotides align to TRBD1. The J segment lost 7 bases and the V segment lost 4 bases, leaving 12 bases of the junction unmatched. This CDR3 is built from 16 residues. Germline assignment: CDR1 WNHNN and CDR2 SYGVQD (reference sequence). DNA for the CDR3: TGCGCCAGCAGTGCCACAGGGGTAGTGGGGCACGGGGAGCTGTTTTTT. It specifies CASSATGVVGHGELFF.

This clone was seen only a few times. The rearrangement joins TRBV5-1 to TRBJ1-4; 10 bases line up with TRBD1. The CDR3 consists of 15 residues. V was pared by 4 bases and J by 8 bases, with 8 bases of the junction left unmatched. Germline V CDR1 and CDR2: SGHRS, YFSETQ. CDR3 nucleotide sequence: TGCGCCAGCAGCGGAAGACAGGGGGCGAAAGAAAAACTGTTTTTT. Translating it yields CASSGRQGAKEKLFF.

The chain is built from TRBV6-5 and TRBJ2-3, with D uncertain. The V gene lost 6 bases and the J gene lost 2 bases, with 6 bases spanning the gap. This CDR3 comprises 12 residues. Per germline, CDR1 MNHEY and CDR2 SVGAGI. CDR3 protein: CASRRVTDTQYF. The CDR3 DNA follows: TGTGCCAGCAGACGGGTCACAGATACGCAGTATTTT.

This clone was seen once. The chain links TRBV19 to TRBJ1-1; 7 bases align to TRBD1. The J segment lost 3 bases and the V segment lost 7 bases, leaving 14 bases of the junction unmatched. The CDR3 length is 16 residues. The germline CDR1 and CDR2 sequences are LNHDA and SQIVND (reference sequence). The DNA for the CDR3 is TGTGCCAGTACCTCCCTCGAGAGGGGGCGTCACACTGAAGCTTTCTTT. This encodes CASTSLERGRHTEAFF.

The chain combines TRBV4-3 with TRBJ2-5; 10 bases map to TRBD2. The germline CDR1 and CDR2 sequences are LGHNA and YSLEER. The ends lost 0 bases at V and 1 base at J; junction bases unmatched: 5. This CDR3 spans 17 amino acids. The CDR3 coding sequence is TGCGCCAGCAGCCAAGACCCCTCTAGCGGGGGCCAAGAGACCCAGTACTTC. Its protein is CASSQDPSSGGQETQYF.

This chain uses TRBV7-9 with TRBJ1-1, with a weak D call TRBD1 (6 bases). Looked up from germline, CDR1 is SEHNR and CDR2 is FQNEAQ (reference sequence). CDR3 length: 17 amino acids. Trimming shortened V by 5 bases and J by 3 bases, and 22 bases separated the two germline ends. The CDR3 coding sequence is TGTGCCAGCAGCATTAGAGGGGGGGGGCAGGCGGACACTGAAGCTTTCTTT. It yields the protein CASSIRGGGQADTEAFF. Combining the CDR3 with reference TRBV7-9 and TRBJ1-1 gives the whole variable domain DTGVSQNPRHKITKRGQNVTFRCDPISEHNRLYWYRQTLGQGPEFLTYFQNEAQLEKSRLLSDRFSAERPKGSFSTLEIQRTEQGDSAMYLCASSIRGGGQADTEAFFGQGTRLTVV.

The chain combines TRBV7-9 with TRBJ2-3, with 10 bases that match TRBD2. Trimming took 3 bases from V and 4 from J; bases not matched to a gene: 4. Per germline, CDR1 SEHNR and CDR2 FQNEAQ (reference sequence). The CDR3 is made up of 15 amino acids. CDR3 protein: CASSLLAGVADTQYF. The CDR3 bases are TGTGCCAGCAGCTTGCTAGCGGGAGTAGCAGATACGCAGTATTTT.

This chain connects TRBV6-1 to TRBJ2-7; 9 nucleotides match TRBD2. Trimming cost V 5 bases and J 2 bases; bases outside gene matches: 4. Germline V CDR1 and CDR2: MNHNS, SASEGT. This CDR3 has 14 amino acids. This CDR3 reads CASSLAGHAYEQYF. CDR3 bases: TGTGCCAGCAGTCTAGCGGGACACGCCTACGAGCAGTACTTC.

V is TRBV6-5 and J is TRBJ1-2, with D tentatively TRBD1 (5 bases). Trimming took off 0 bases at V and 5 bases at J, with 16 bases between the two ends. This CDR3 contains 16 residues. Per the germline V gene, CDR1 is MNHEY and CDR2 is SVGAGI. The DNA for the CDR3 is TGTGCCAGCAGTTACTCGGACTCGGGGGGATTATATGGCTACACCTTC. Encoded protein: CASSYSDSGGLYGYTF.

The chain combines TRBV7-2 with TRBJ1-1, with D possibly TRBD1 on 5 matching bases. The CDR3 length is 14 residues. The germline V gene encodes CDR1 SGHTA and CDR2 FQGNSA. Trimming removed 10 bases from V and 3 bases from J, with 18 bases in between. This CDR3 is CATGGRAGDTEAFF. CDR3 coding DNA: TGTGCCACTGGGGGAAGGGCGGGGGACACTGAAGCTTTCTTT.

The V gene is TRBV12-5, the J gene TRBJ1-3, with D perhaps matching TRBD1 (5 bases). CDR3 size: 13 residues. Between the trimmed V and J ends, which lost 3 bases and 4 bases, there was a span of 7 bases. Germline V CDR1 and CDR2: LGHNT, FRNRAP. The CDR3 DNA sequence: TGTGCTAGTGGTTTAGGGGTAGGAAACACCATATATTTT. It encodes CASGLGVGNTIYF. The full variable domain, in which reference TRBV12-5 and TRBJ1-3 provide the parts outside the CDR3, is DARVTQTPRHKVTEMGQEVTMRCQPILGHNTVFWYRQTMMQGLELLAYFRNRAPLDDSGMPKDRFSAEMPDATLATLKIQPSEPRDSAVYFCASGLGVGNTIYFGEGSWLTVV.

This rearrangement joins TRBV5-4 to TRBJ1-4; unclear D gene. Germline CDR1 is SGHNT and CDR2 is YYREEE (reference sequence). Trimming shortened V by 1 base and J by 5 bases, and 6 bases separated the two germline ends. There are 13 residues in the CDR3. CDR3 loop: CASSLTLNEKLFF. For the CDR3, the DNA is TGTGCCAGCAGCTTGACATTGAATGAAAAACTGTTTTTT.

V usage is TRBV27 and J usage is TRBJ1-4; D is unclear. CDR1 and CDR2 (germline): MNHEY, SMNVEV (reference sequence). The length of the CDR3 is 13 residues. V was pared by 6 bases and J by 4 bases, with 9 bases between. The CDR3 region has the DNA TGTGCCAGCAGACCCAGGCTTAATGAAAAACTGTTTTTT. Its protein product is CASRPRLNEKLFF.

The V gene is TRBV6-5, the J gene TRBJ1-1; D might be TRBD1 (5 bases). V lost 2 bases and J lost 0, with 7 bases in between. This CDR3 spans 14 amino acids. CDR1 MNHEY and CDR2 SVGAGI come from the germline V gene. The CDR3 DNA is TGTGCCAGCAGTTACGCGACAGTGAACACTGAAGCTTTCTTT. Protein: CASSYATVNTEAFF.

This clone was seen just once. The chain uses TRBV10-3 and TRBJ2-5; the match to TRBD2 covers 9 bases. After removal of 2 bases from V and 8 bases from J, the junction contained 9 bases not matched to a gene. This CDR3 has 15 amino acids. In germline, CDR1 is ENHRY, CDR2 SYGVKD. CDR3 coding DNA: TGTGCCATCAGTGAGGGGGCGGGAGGGCCCGAAACCCAGTACTTC. Amino acid sequence: CAISEGAGGPETQYF.

As concerns this clone: This CDR3 is also generated by other DNA sequences in the sample. The chain recombines TRBV12-5 with TRBJ2-5; TRBD1 agrees at 8 bases. The CDR3 runs 14 residues. Trimming cost V 6 bases and J 1 base; bases outside gene matches: 4. The germline gives CDR1 LGHNT, CDR2 FRNRAP. The CDR3 bases are TGTGCTAGTGGCCCCGGGACAGGCCAAGAGACCCAGTACTTC. Translated: CASGPGTGQETQYF.

The V gene is TRBV7-9, the J gene TRBJ2-2; 7 nucleotides line up with TRBD1. The J call is doubtful: the DNA matches TRBJ1-3 better. This CDR3 is built from 14 residues. Germline CDR1 and CDR2: SEHNR and FQNEAQ (reference sequence). Here the CDR3 reads CASTGTVAGNTIYF. CDR3 bases: TGTGCCAGCACAGGGACAGTCGCCGGAAACACCATATATTTT.

The chain is built from TRBV19 and TRBJ2-2; D possibly corresponds to TRBD1 (5 bases). This CDR3 comprises 15 residues. With 1 base removed from V and 6 bases from J, the gap between germline ends came to 12 bases. Germline values: CDR1 LNHDA, CDR2 SQIVND (reference sequence). The CDR3 nucleotides are TGTGCCAGTAGTATAGTGAAGGGGTACGCCGGGGAGCTGTTTTTT. It encodes CASSIVKGYAGELFF.

The V gene is TRBV19, the J gene TRBJ2-3; TRBD2 agrees at 7 bases. Germline V gene sequence: CDR1 LNHDA, CDR2 SQIVND (reference sequence). The junction had 5 bases not matched to a gene; V was cut back by 3 bases and J by 5 bases. The CDR3 covers 14 residues. The CDR3 sequence: CASSIQTSRDTQYF. The CDR3 DNA reads TGTGCCAGTAGTATCCAGACTAGCCGAGATACGCAGTATTTT. Filled out from reference TRBV19 and TRBJ2-3, the complete variable domain reads DGGITQSPKYLFRKEGQNVTLSCEQNLNHDAMYWYRQDPGQGLRLIYYSQIVNDFQKGDIAEGYSVSREKKESFPLTVTSAQKNPTAFYLCASSIQTSRDTQYFGPGTRLTVL.

The V call is TRBV13, the J call TRBJ2-7; D remains unclear. CDR1 is PRHDT and CDR2 is FYEKMQ in the germline V gene (reference sequence). This CDR3 comprises 13 residues. Trimming removed 5 bases at V and 1 base at J, with 9 bases between. The CDR3 DNA sequence: TGTGCCAGCAGCCTTCCCAGGTCCTACGAGCAGTACTTC. This codes for CASSLPRSYEQYF.

V gene TRBV7-3 combines with J gene TRBJ2-7; a possible D gene is TRBD2 (6 bases). Trimming left V 0 bases short and J 6 bases short, with 9 bases between. In germline, CDR1 is SGHTA, CDR2 FQGTGA. The CDR3 runs 13 residues. The DNA for the CDR3 is TGTGCCAGCAGCTTAACTGGGGGGTTCGAGCAGTACTTC. Protein: CASSLTGGFEQYF.

In its sample, this clone was seen once. This chain joins TRBV5-1 and TRBJ1-4; D perhaps matches TRBD1 (6 bases). Per the germline V gene, CDR1 is SGHRS and CDR2 is YFSETQ. V dropped 4 bases and J dropped 7 bases, with 17 bases sitting between them. The CDR3 totals 15 residues. The CDR3: CASSRTGGRGEKLFF. The CDR3 DNA follows: TGCGCCAGCAGCCGGACGGGGGGCAGGGGTGAAAAACTGTTTTTT.

The chain employs TRBV7-8 and TRBJ1-4; D remains unclear. The germline CDR1 and CDR2 sequences are SGHVS and FQNEAQ. The CDR3 consists of 15 residues. Trimming shortened V by 6 bases and J by 4 bases, and 15 bases separated the two germline ends. The CDR3 DNA reads TGTGCCAGCAGACCTCGACCGGGTGATAATGAAAAACTGTTTTTT. Translation gives CASRPRPGDNEKLFF. The full variable domain, completed using reference TRBV7-8 and TRBJ1-4, is GAGVSQSPRYKVAKRGQDVALRCDPISGHVSLFWYQQALGQGPEFLTYFQNEAQLDKSGLPSDRFFAERPEGSVSTLKIQRTQQEDSAVYLCASRPRPGDNEKLFFGSGTQLSVL.

The chain carries TRBV7-3 and TRBJ1-1; D possibly corresponds to TRBD1 (5 bases). The germline V gene encodes CDR1 SGHTA and CDR2 FQGTGA. Trimming cost V 5 bases and J 1 base, with 17 bases left between them. There are 16 residues in the CDR3. The CDR3 here is CASSPIGGTTNTEAFF. CDR3 coding DNA: TGTGCCAGCAGCCCCATCGGGGGGACTACGAACACTGAAGCTTTCTTT.

The chain combines TRBV9 with TRBJ2-1; D not certain. V was clipped by 0 bases and J by 10 bases, with 14 bases between them. The length of the CDR3 is 14 residues. Germline V gene data show CDR1 as SGDLS and CDR2 as YYNGEE. The CDR3 bases are TGTGCCAGCAGCGTAGAACGAGGCAGAGACGAGCAGTTCTTC. This sequence encodes CASSVERGRDEQFF.